The clone carrying this TCR beta chain was detected once. This sample is drawn from a study of control samples from healthy donors and cancer patients. V lost 4 bases, J lost 5 bases, and 15 bases lay in between. From germline, CDR1 is SGHDT and CDR2 YYEEEE. The CDR3 totals 14 residues. TCRdb's copy holds only in-frame clones and misses some; the assay was immunoSEQ multiplex PCR. The table includes 95,000 to 130,000 clones, nearly 95% detected once. Sequenced sample: blood. The chain combines TRBV5-6 with TRBJ1-1; D call uncertain. The clonotype comes from a man aged 30 to 45 in good health. The CDR3 spells CASSLGVWETEAFF. The CDR3 DNA is TGTGCCAGCAGCCTTGGAGTCTGGGAGACTGAAGCTTTCTTT. Combining the CDR3 with reference TRBV5-6 and TRBJ1-1 gives the whole variable domain DAGVTQSPTHLIKTRGQQVTLRCSPKSGHDTVSWYQQALGQGPQFIFQYYEEEERQRGNFPDRFSGHQFPNYSSELNVNALLLGDSALYLCASSLGVWETEAFFGQGTRLTVV.